This record covers a single T cell receptor (beta chain). The data are from a study of blood T cell repertoires in COVID-19. Background on the study: The samples span acute and convalescent COVID-19 from the United States, Italy and Spain. Sample material is recorded as cDNA or gDNA derived from T cells, B-cell-depleted T cells, or PBMCs.

V gave up 3 bases and J gave up 7 bases; unmatched junction bases: 6. The CDR3 consists of 15 residues. From germline, CDR1 is KGHSH and CDR2 LQKENI. As processed by the authors: Reference gene primer amplification yielded estimated nucleated cell counts. This table comes from immunoSEQ multiplex PCR, and its TCRdb copy is limited to in-frame clones, with some not included. From that table come the V and J calls and clone size; the DNA was used to work out D and trimming. The sample holds 110,000 to 150,000 clones; roughly 90% are singletons and the top ten take about 4.5%. Participants were aged 18 to 89 years, lived in 25 or so US areas, and enrolled virtually.

This receptor was obtained from a man aged 50 to 59 who had recovered from COVID-19. The rearrangement uses TRBV18 and TRBJ1-1; 12 nucleotides line up with TRBD1. The sequencing sample was made of PBMCs or T cells enriched from blood (not recorded which). The CDR3 sequence: CASSPLGQGAGEAFF. CDR3 bases: TGTGCCAGCTCACCGTTGGGACAGGGGGCCGGTGAAGCTTTCTTT.